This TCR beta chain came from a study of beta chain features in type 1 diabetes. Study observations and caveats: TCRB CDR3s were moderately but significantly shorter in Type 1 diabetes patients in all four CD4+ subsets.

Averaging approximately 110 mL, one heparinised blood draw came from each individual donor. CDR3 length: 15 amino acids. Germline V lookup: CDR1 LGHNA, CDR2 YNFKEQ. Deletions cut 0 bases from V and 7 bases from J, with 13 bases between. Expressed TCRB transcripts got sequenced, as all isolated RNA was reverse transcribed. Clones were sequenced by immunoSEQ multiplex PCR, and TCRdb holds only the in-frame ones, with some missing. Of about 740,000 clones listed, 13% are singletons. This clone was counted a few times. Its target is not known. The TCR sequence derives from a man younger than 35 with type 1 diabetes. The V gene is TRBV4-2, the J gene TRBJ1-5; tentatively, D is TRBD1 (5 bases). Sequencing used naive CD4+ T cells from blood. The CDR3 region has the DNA TGTGCCAGCAGCCAAGATCGCGGGGGATGGCAGCCCCAGCATTTT. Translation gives CASSQDRGGWQPQHF.